This T cell receptor beta chain was captured in a study of cytomegalovirus exposure and HLA in healthy donors. Per the germline V gene, CDR1 is SGDLS and CDR2 is YYNGEE. The V and J ends lost 3 bases and 5 bases respectively, with 12 bases between them. This CDR3 contains 14 residues. The PCR ran on 60 Vbeta and 13 Jbeta primers. The method was immunoSEQ multiplex PCR; TCRdb's version includes in-frame clones alone and lacks a portion of them. This sample lists around 140,000 clones; its ten largest clones have under 2%. V gene TRBV9 combines with J gene TRBJ1-5; D is undetermined. The source material was PBMCs. The TCR originated in a woman in her forties or fifties in good health and CMV-seronegative. The CDR3 DNA sequence: TGTGCCAGCAGCGAGGCGGGGAATCATCAGCCCCAGCATTTT. Translated: CASSEAGNHQPQHF.